This TCR beta chain originates from a study of blood T cell repertoires in COVID-19. Method: immunoSEQ multiplex PCR; TCRdb's copy keeps in-frame clones and lacks some. Altogether 85,000 to 90,000 clones are present, roughly 82% being singletons, with the ten largest covering around a quarter. V lost 8 bases to trimming and J lost 6 bases, with 14 bases between them. The CDR3 is 13 residues long. Germline V gene sequence: CDR1 MNHEY, CDR2 SVGAGI. Sample: peripheral blood. The chain is built from TRBV6-5 and TRBJ1-5; D might be TRBD1 (6 bases). The TCR comes from a human donor in a cohort sampled during active COVID-19. This CDR3 is CASRRGGGQPQHF. The CDR3 DNA sequence: TGTGCCAGCCGAAGGGGGGGCGGTCAGCCCCAGCATTTT.